Listed below are T cell receptor beta chains from one sample, sequenced in a study of T cell responses to AZD1222 COVID-19 vaccine. TCRdb keeps only in-frame clones here, not all; method: immunoSEQ multiplex PCR. The sample has roughly 66,000 clones; 80% to 90% are singletons. This material consisted of peripheral blood, taken on day 0 of AZD1222 vaccination. The receptors shown here come from an adult in good health. Both conserved end residues are part of each CDR3. The D gene is left open where the match is weak. Size is omitted from some rows. Given values are once, few, many or a class for expanded clones.

D gene: -
V gene: TRBV7-9
clone size: medium-sized
J gene: TRBJ1-1
CDR3 DNA: TGTGCCAGCAGTCCTCAGGGCGGCACTGAAGCTTTCTTT
CDR3 protein: CASSPQGGTEAFF

D gene: -
V gene: TRBV7-2
clone size: -
J gene: TRBJ1-6
CDR3 DNA: TGTGCCAGCAGCCTTTATACAGGGAGCTCCTATAATTCACCCCTCCACTTT
CDR3 protein: CASSLYTGSSYNSPLHF

D gene: TRBD2
V gene: TRBV20-1
clone size: -
J gene: TRBJ2-1
CDR3 DNA: TGCAGTGCTAGTGCCTTGGAAGGACTAGCGGGGGTACTCTACAATGAGCAGTTCTTC
CDR3 protein: CSASALEGLAGVLYNEQFF

D gene: TRBD1
V gene: TRBV5-1
clone size: -
J gene: TRBJ2-5
CDR3 DNA: TGCGCCAGCAGCTTGTCGGGCCGACAGGGGCGGGAGACCCAGTACTTC
CDR3 protein: CASSLSGRQGRETQYF

D gene: TRBD1
V gene: TRBV5-4
clone size: -
J gene: TRBJ2-1
CDR3 DNA: TGTGCCAGCAGCTTGGGGGGACAGGCCTCCCTTGAGCAGTTCTTC
CDR3 protein: CASSLGGQASLEQFF

D gene: TRBD1
V gene: TRBV2
clone size: -
J gene: TRBJ1-1
CDR3 DNA: TGTGCCAGCAGTCGGGGACAGGGGGTCCCTGAAGCTTTCTTT
CDR3 protein: CASSRGQGVPEAFF

D gene: TRBD1
V gene: TRBV28
clone size: -
J gene: TRBJ1-4
CDR3 DNA: TGTGCCAGCAGTTTTAGGAACAGGGGAGGCGAAAAACTGTTTTTT
CDR3 protein: CASSFRNRGGEKLFF

D gene: TRBD1
V gene: TRBV5-5
clone size: -
J gene: TRBJ1-6
CDR3 DNA: TGTGCCAGCAGCCAAGGGACAGCGAATTCACCCCTCCACTTT
CDR3 protein: CASSQGTANSPLHF

D gene: TRBD1
V gene: TRBV6-5
clone size: -
J gene: TRBJ1-2
CDR3 DNA: TGTGCCAGCAGACGGACAGGGGACAGCCTGGGCTACACCTTC
CDR3 protein: CASRRTGDSLGYTF

D gene: TRBD1
V gene: TRBV29-1
clone size: -
J gene: TRBJ1-4
CDR3 DNA: TGCAGCGTCGTGGACAGGGCTAATGAAAAACTGTTTTTT
CDR3 protein: CSVVDRANEKLFF

D gene: -
V gene: TRBV5-1
clone size: -
J gene: TRBJ1-2
CDR3 DNA: TGCGCCAGCAGCTTGACACCCGGGGGATATGGCTACACCTTC
CDR3 protein: CASSLTPGGYGYTF

D gene: -
V gene: TRBV4-2
clone size: -
J gene: TRBJ1-2
CDR3 DNA: TGTGCCAGCAGCCACGGACTAATAGGGCAGGAACACGGCTACACCTTC
CDR3 protein: CASSHGLIGQEHGYTF

D gene: TRBD2
V gene: TRBV7-3
clone size: -
J gene: TRBJ2-7
CDR3 DNA: TGTGCCAGCAGCTTCTCCGGGGGGAAGGGCTACGAGCAGTACTTC
CDR3 protein: CASSFSGGKGYEQYF

D gene: -
V gene: TRBV4-3
clone size: many
J gene: TRBJ2-6
CDR3 DNA: TGCGCCAGCAGCCAAGATGGCTCTGGGGCCAACGTCCTGACTTTC
CDR3 protein: CASSQDGSGANVLTF

D gene: -
V gene: TRBV5-6
clone size: -
J gene: TRBJ1-2
CDR3 DNA: TGTGCCAGCAGCTTGATCGGGACGGATTCTAACTATGGCTACACCTTC
CDR3 protein: CASSLIGTDSNYGYTF

D gene: -
V gene: TRBV5-1
clone size: -
J gene: TRBJ2-1
CDR3 DNA: TGCGCCAGCAGCTTGGTGGACATCTACAATGAGCAGTTCTTC
CDR3 protein: CASSLVDIYNEQFF

D gene: -
V gene: TRBV12-3/TRBV12-4
clone size: -
J gene: TRBJ2-1
CDR3 DNA: TGTGCCAGCACCTATTACAATGAGCAGTTCTTC
CDR3 protein: CASTYYNEQFF

D gene: -
V gene: TRBV24-1
clone size: -
J gene: TRBJ2-7
CDR3 DNA: TGTGCCACCGGACATGAGTTCTACGAGCAGTACTTC
CDR3 protein: CATGHEFYEQYF

D gene: -
V gene: TRBV5-8
clone size: -
J gene: TRBJ1-3
CDR3 DNA: TGTGCCAGCAGCTTCGACGGGGACTCTGGAAACACCATATATTTT
CDR3 protein: CASSFDGDSGNTIYF

D gene: TRBD2
V gene: TRBV20-1
clone size: -
J gene: TRBJ2-2
CDR3 DNA: TGCAGTGCTAGTGGGCTAGCGGGGGGCCCCAACACCGGGGAGCTGTTTTTT
CDR3 protein: CSASGLAGGPNTGELFF

D gene: -
V gene: TRBV4-1
clone size: -
J gene: TRBJ2-2
CDR3 DNA: TGCGCCAGCAGCCAAGTCACAGTGAGTGGGGAGCTGTTTTTT
CDR3 protein: CASSQVTVSGELFF

D gene: TRBD2
V gene: TRBV24-1
clone size: -
J gene: TRBJ2-2
CDR3 DNA: TGTGCCACCAGTGATCCTCTAGCGGGGCTCAACACCGGGGAGCTGTTTTTT
CDR3 protein: CATSDPLAGLNTGELFF

D gene: TRBD1
V gene: TRBV6-1
clone size: -
J gene: TRBJ1-2
CDR3 DNA: TGTGCCAGCAGTGATAGGACAGGAGCGGGCTACACCTTC
CDR3 protein: CASSDRTGAGYTF

D gene: TRBD1
V gene: TRBV15
clone size: few
J gene: TRBJ2-7
CDR3 DNA: TGTGCCACCAGCATGGGACAGGGGTCCTACGAGCAGTACTTC
CDR3 protein: CATSMGQGSYEQYF

D gene: -
V gene: TRBV5-4
clone size: -
J gene: TRBJ1-1
CDR3 DNA: TGTGCCAGCAGCCCGGGAGGACCTGAAGCTTTCTTT
CDR3 protein: CASSPGGPEAFF

D gene: TRBD2
V gene: TRBV4-1
clone size: once
J gene: TRBJ2-7
CDR3 DNA: TGCGCCAGCAGCCAAGGACTAGCGCTCTACGAGCAGTACTTC
CDR3 protein: CASSQGLALYEQYF

D gene: TRBD2
V gene: TRBV9
clone size: -
J gene: TRBJ2-5
CDR3 DNA: TGTGCCAGCAGCGGGATCCTAGCGGGAGAGACCCAGTACTTC
CDR3 protein: CASSGILAGETQYF

D gene: -
V gene: TRBV11-2
clone size: -
J gene: TRBJ2-3
CDR3 DNA: TGTGCCAGCAGCTTCGGCGGCACAGATACGCAGTATTTT
CDR3 protein: CASSFGGTDTQYF

D gene: -
V gene: TRBV15
clone size: -
J gene: TRBJ1-5
CDR3 DNA: TGTGCCACCAGCGGTCGGTATCAGCCCCAGCATTTT
CDR3 protein: CATSGRYQPQHF

D gene: TRBD2
V gene: TRBV10-3
clone size: -
J gene: TRBJ2-7
CDR3 DNA: TGTGCCATCAGTGAGGGACTAGGTCCCAACGAGCAGTACTTC
CDR3 protein: CAISEGLGPNEQYF

D gene: -
V gene: TRBV12-3/TRBV12-4
clone size: -
J gene: TRBJ1-2
CDR3 DNA: TGTGCCAGCAGTCCCGGGGGGATCTATGGCTACACCTTC
CDR3 protein: CASSPGGIYGYTF

D gene: TRBD2
V gene: TRBV7-9
clone size: -
J gene: TRBJ2-7
CDR3 DNA: TGTGCCAGCAGCTTAGGGACTAGCGGGGCCCACTCCTACGAGCAGTACTTC
CDR3 protein: CASSLGTSGAHSYEQYF

D gene: -
V gene: TRBV7-9
clone size: once
J gene: TRBJ2-3
CDR3 DNA: TGTGCCAGCAGCTTAGCGACCGCAGATACGCAGTATTTT
CDR3 protein: CASSLATADTQYF

D gene: -
V gene: TRBV5-4
clone size: -
J gene: TRBJ2-5
CDR3 DNA: TGTGCCAGCAGCCTAGGGACGGACCAAGAGACCCAGTACTTC
CDR3 protein: CASSLGTDQETQYF

D gene: -
V gene: TRBV18
clone size: -
J gene: TRBJ2-7
CDR3 DNA: TGTGCCAGCTCACCCCGGGACAACTACGAGCAGTACTTC
CDR3 protein: CASSPRDNYEQYF

D gene: -
V gene: TRBV2
clone size: -
J gene: TRBJ2-7
CDR3 DNA: TGTGCCAGCAGTGAGCATATCAGGGAGCAGTACTTC
CDR3 protein: CASSEHIREQYF

D gene: -
V gene: TRBV27
clone size: -
J gene: TRBJ1-5
CDR3 DNA: TGTGCCAGCATTTTAGGGACACAAAATAGCAATCAGCCCCAGCATTTT
CDR3 protein: CASILGTQNSNQPQHF

D gene: TRBD2
V gene: TRBV2
clone size: -
J gene: TRBJ2-1
CDR3 DNA: TGTGCCAGCAGACTAGCGGGGGGGTGGTTCTTC
CDR3 protein: CASRLAGGWFF

D gene: -
V gene: TRBV4-1
clone size: -
J gene: TRBJ2-1
CDR3 DNA: TGCGCCAGCAGCCAAGAAGGGCAGGGCCAGTTCTTC
CDR3 protein: CASSQEGQGQFF

D gene: TRBD1
V gene: TRBV28
clone size: -
J gene: TRBJ2-7
CDR3 DNA: TGTGCCAGCAGGTACCGGGACAGGGGGCCCTACGAGCAGTACTTC
CDR3 protein: CASRYRDRGPYEQYF

D gene: -
V gene: TRBV18
clone size: -
J gene: TRBJ1-1
CDR3 DNA: TGTGCCAGCTCACCAGGCTTTCAGGGCTGGGAAGCTTTCTTT
CDR3 protein: CASSPGFQGWEAFF

D gene: -
V gene: TRBV5-1
clone size: once
J gene: TRBJ1-3
CDR3 DNA: TGCGCCAGCAGCTGGGGACCGCTAGGCTCTGGAAACACCATATATTTT
CDR3 protein: CASSWGPLGSGNTIYF

D gene: TRBD2
V gene: TRBV7-2
clone size: -
J gene: TRBJ2-7
CDR3 DNA: TGTGCCAGCAGCTTGAACCGGGGGGGGAGATACGAGCAGTACTTC
CDR3 protein: CASSLNRGGRYEQYF

D gene: -
V gene: TRBV19
clone size: -
J gene: TRBJ1-6
CDR3 DNA: TGTGCCAGTAGCCTGACAGGACCGGGGTCACCCCTCCACTTT
CDR3 protein: CASSLTGPGSPLHF

D gene: -
V gene: TRBV11-2
clone size: -
J gene: TRBJ2-6
CDR3 DNA: TGTGCCAGCAGCTTAGTCGTAGGGTCTGGGGCCAACGTCCTGACTTTC
CDR3 protein: CASSLVVGSGANVLTF

D gene: -
V gene: TRBV12-3/TRBV12-4
clone size: -
J gene: TRBJ1-1
CDR3 DNA: TGTGCCAGCAGTTTCGGGGGGTACACTGAAGCTTTCTTT
CDR3 protein: CASSFGGYTEAFF

D gene: -
V gene: TRBV7-2
clone size: once
J gene: TRBJ1-5
CDR3 DNA: TGTGCCAGCAGCTTAATACATGGGCTCGATCAGCCCCAGCATTTT
CDR3 protein: CASSLIHGLDQPQHF

D gene: -
V gene: TRBV5-1
clone size: -
J gene: TRBJ2-7
CDR3 DNA: TGCGCCAGCAGCCCAGGGACAACCTCCTACGAGCAGTACTTC
CDR3 protein: CASSPGTTSYEQYF

D gene: -
V gene: TRBV9
clone size: -
J gene: TRBJ2-5
CDR3 DNA: TGTGCCAGCAGCGCCCGTGGGGGGCAAGAGACCCAGTACTTC
CDR3 protein: CASSARGGQETQYF

D gene: -
V gene: TRBV19
clone size: -
J gene: TRBJ1-4
CDR3 DNA: TGTGCCAGTAGTATGGAGGGAGATGAAAAACTGTTTTTT
CDR3 protein: CASSMEGDEKLFF

D gene: -
V gene: TRBV7-2
clone size: -
J gene: TRBJ1-2
CDR3 DNA: TGTGCCAGCAGCCCAGAAAAAGGTCTTTATGGCTACACCTTC
CDR3 protein: CASSPEKGLYGYTF

D gene: -
V gene: TRBV10-3
clone size: -
J gene: TRBJ1-1
CDR3 DNA: TGTGCCATCAGTGAAGGACAGTCGAACACTGAAGCTTTCTTT
CDR3 protein: CAISEGQSNTEAFF

D gene: TRBD1
V gene: TRBV5-1
clone size: -
J gene: TRBJ2-1
CDR3 DNA: TGCGCCAGCAGCACGGGACAGGGCGTGCGGGAGCAGTTCTTC
CDR3 protein: CASSTGQGVREQFF

D gene: -
V gene: TRBV12-2
clone size: once
J gene: TRBJ1-2
CDR3 DNA: TGTGCAAGTCGCTCCCAACCACGGCCTAACTATGGCTACACCTTC
CDR3 protein: CASRSQPRPNYGYTF

D gene: -
V gene: TRBV5-6
clone size: -
J gene: TRBJ1-1
CDR3 DNA: TGTGCCAGCAGCTGGGTCGACACTGAAGCTTTCTTT
CDR3 protein: CASSWVDTEAFF

D gene: TRBD2
V gene: TRBV28
clone size: -
J gene: TRBJ2-7
CDR3 DNA: TGTGCCAGCAGTTTAGCTAGCGGGGGCCTCTCCTACGAGCAGTACTTC
CDR3 protein: CASSLASGGLSYEQYF

D gene: -
V gene: TRBV5-1
clone size: -
J gene: TRBJ2-1
CDR3 DNA: TGCGCCAGCAGCTTGGAGGACGGTAATGAGCAGTTCTTC
CDR3 protein: CASSLEDGNEQFF